Following are 28 T cell receptor beta chains from one sample sequenced in a study of ipilimumab plus nivolumab after autologous stem cell transplantation. The data were produced by immunoSEQ multiplex PCR, yet TCRdb's version contains in-frame clones alone and is incomplete. Of 10,000 to 15,000 clones in the sample, around three quarters are singletons; the top ten hold over 15%. Here the sequenced sample was PBMCs, taken in a trial of ipilimumab plus nivolumab as post-transplant consolidation. These TCRs come from a male donor with diffuse large B-cell lymphoma.

This sequence joins TRBV5-4 and TRBJ2-2, with 7 bases lining up with TRBD1. The CDR3 runs to 15 residues. Germline CDR1 reads SGHNT; CDR2 reads YYREEE (reference sequence). With 4 bases clipped from V and 2 bases from J, the junction kept 5 bases outside the gene matches. The CDR3 spells CASSRDRLNTGELFF. In DNA form, the CDR3 reads TGTGCCAGCAGCCGGGACAGACTTAACACCGGGGAGCTGTTTTTT.

The chain links TRBV19 to TRBJ1-3, with D unresolved. Germline V gene lookup returns CDR1 LNHDA and CDR2 SQIVND (reference sequence). The V end lost 5 bases, the J end lost 7 bases, and 21 bases lay between the germline ends. The CDR3 covers 16 residues. Here the CDR3 DNA reads TGTGCCAGTAGTGTAGGACGTATCTTTGGAGGTAACACCATATATTTT. This encodes CASSVGRIFGGNTIYF.

This chain uses TRBV29-1 with TRBJ2-3, with D tentatively TRBD1 (6 bases). V was cut by 4 bases and J by 4 bases, with 9 bases left in between. The V gene's germline CDR1 is SQVTM and CDR2 ANQGSEA. The CDR3 length is 12 residues. CDR3 in amino acids: CSVVSGADTQYF. In DNA form, the CDR3 reads TGCAGCGTTGTGTCAGGGGCAGATACGCAGTATTTT.

The chain couples TRBV10-1 to TRBJ2-1; D might be TRBD1 or TRBD2, each matching 5 bases. V gave up 3 bases and J gave up 6 bases, with 15 bases separating them. The CDR3 is made up of 15 amino acids. CDR1 WNHNN and CDR2 SYGVQD come from the germline V gene (reference sequence). CDR3 bases: TGCGCCAGCAGTGACACCGGGACCCTTGGCAATGAGCAGTTCTTC. Amino acids: CASSDTGTLGNEQFF.

The chain combines TRBV9 with TRBJ2-2, with D unresolved. This CDR3 contains 14 residues. Per germline, CDR1 SGDLS and CDR2 YYNGEE. The ends were cut back, 0 bases at V and 0 bases at J, with 3 bases in the middle. The CDR3 sequence is CASSVVSNTGELFF. CDR3 bases: TGTGCCAGCAGCGTAGTATCGAACACCGGGGAGCTGTTTTTT.

The V call is TRBV5-1, the J call TRBJ2-7; D may correspond to TRBD1 or TRBD2 (5 bases each). The ends were cut back, 4 bases at V and 2 bases at J, with 10 bases in the middle. Per germline, CDR1 SGHRS and CDR2 YFSETQ. The CDR3 spans 13 residues. The CDR3 bases are TGCGCCAGCAGCGGGGGATTCGCCTACGAGCAGTACTTC. Translating it yields CASSGGFAYEQYF.

The genes are TRBV13 and TRBJ1-3; D remains unclear. The CDR3 runs to 14 residues. Germline V gene sequence: CDR1 PRHDT, CDR2 FYEKMQ (reference sequence). Trimming cost V 6 bases and J 4 bases, with 13 bases left between them. The CDR3, as DNA: TGTGCCAGCAGGCGGGAGATTTCGGGAAACACCATATATTTT. It specifies CASRREISGNTIYF.

This CDR3 is CASSPAQILNYGYTF. The CDR3 DNA reads TGTGCCAGCTCACCAGCCCAGATTCTAAACTATGGCTACACCTTC. V is TRBV18 and J is TRBJ1-2, with D unresolved. Germline-derived CDR1 and CDR2 are KGHSH and LQKENI. The germline V and J ends were trimmed by 2 bases and 2 bases, with 12 bases remaining between them. The CDR3 consists of 15 residues.

The V call is TRBV15, the J call TRBJ1-5; unclear D gene. V was shortened by 6 bases and J by 1 base, with 13 bases between the two germline ends. Germline V gives CDR1 LNHNV, CDR2 YYDKDF (reference sequence). This CDR3 is built from 15 residues. The CDR3: CATSYSRVSNQPQHF. The CDR3, as DNA: TGTGCCACCAGTTACAGCCGTGTGAGCAATCAGCCCCAGCATTTT.

This clone was found a few times. CDR3 DNA: TGTGCCAGCAGCCGAACAGGGCGGTCTGGAAACACCATATATTTT. Translation gives CASSRTGRSGNTIYF. The chain carries TRBV6-5 and TRBJ1-3; D may be TRBD1 (6 bases). The V gene's germline CDR1 is MNHEY and CDR2 SVGAGI. This CDR3 is 15 amino acids long. The V gene lost 6 bases and the J gene lost 1 base, with 13 bases spanning the gap.

The CDR3 coding sequence is TGTGCCAGCAGCTCCCGAACCGGACAGGGTCGGCTCGGAGACACCATATATTTT. This codes for CASSSRTGQGRLGDTIYF. The genes are TRBV5-6 and TRBJ1-3; TRBD1 matches at 8 bases. This CDR3 comprises 18 residues. Trimming removed 3 bases from V and 8 bases from J; junction bases left unmatched: 19. Germline V gene lookup returns CDR1 SGHDT and CDR2 YYEEEE.

This rearrangement joins TRBV9 to TRBJ2-3; the D gene is possibly TRBD2 (6 bases). The CDR3 is made up of 12 amino acids. V lost 0 bases and J 9 bases, leaving 8 bases between the germline ends. CDR1 is SGDLS, CDR2 YYNGEE, per germline. The CDR3 loop reads CASSVVGGTQYF. The CDR3 DNA reads as TGTGCCAGCAGCGTAGTGGGAGGCACGCAGTATTTT.

Here the CDR3 DNA reads TGTGCCAGCAGCCAAGAAGGCGGGAACACCGGGGAGCTGTTTTTT. Translating it yields CASSQEGGNTGELFF. The V gene is TRBV4-2, the J gene TRBJ2-2, with D uncertain. V was trimmed by 0 bases and J by 1 base, leaving 6 bases between them. The germline V gene encodes CDR1 LGHNA and CDR2 YNFKEQ. The CDR3 sequence is 15 residues long.

This clone showed up just a few times. The chain uses TRBV6-5 and TRBJ1-2; D is possibly TRBD1 (5 bases). Germline values: CDR1 MNHEY, CDR2 SVGAGI. The CDR3 runs to 14 residues. The germline V and J ends were trimmed by 5 bases and 7 bases, with 17 bases remaining between them. In DNA, the CDR3 is TGTGCCAGCAGTCCCGGGACTTGGTTAGGTGGCTACACCTTC. Protein product: CASSPGTWLGGYTF.

The chain couples TRBV10-3 to TRBJ2-1; 7 bases are shared with TRBD2. This CDR3 has 12 amino acids. The trim removed 6 bases at V and 9 bases at J, leaving 5 bases unmatched. Per the germline V gene, CDR1 is ENHRY and CDR2 is SYGVKD. Written as DNA, the CDR3 is TGTGCCATCAGCCTGCCTAGCGGTGAGCAGTTCTTC. This translates into CAISLPSGEQFF.

This clone is medium-sized (0.01 to 0.1%). The CDR3 here is CASSAGILGNTIYF. CDR3 in DNA: TGTGCCAGCAGCGCAGGAATTCTCGGAAACACCATATATTTT. The rearrangement joins TRBV9 to TRBJ1-3; unclear D gene. CDR1 SGDLS and CDR2 YYNGEE come from the germline V gene. The CDR3 is made up of 14 amino acids. The ends were cut back, 3 bases at V and 4 bases at J, with 11 bases in the middle.

The chain links TRBV4-1 to TRBJ2-2; D possibly corresponds to TRBD1 (9 bases). The CDR3 consists of 17 residues. The V end was cut by 3 bases, the J end by 6 bases, with 20 bases between. Germline loops: CDR1 MGHRA, CDR2 YSYEKL. CDR3 in amino acids: CASSQDRGLVFPGELFF. In DNA, the CDR3 is TGCGCCAGCAGCCAGGACAGGGGACTAGTTTTTCCCGGGGAGCTGTTTTTT.

This chain uses TRBV6-5 with TRBJ2-3, with a possible D match to TRBD1 (6 bases). V was trimmed by 7 bases and J by 0 bases, leaving 11 bases between them. This CDR3 has 14 amino acids. CDR1 is MNHEY, CDR2 SVGAGI, per germline. CDR3 coding DNA: TGTGCCAGCAAGTCCCAGGGGAGCACAGATACGCAGTATTTT. It encodes CASKSQGSTDTQYF.

V is TRBV11-2 and J is TRBJ2-7; 11 nucleotides match TRBD2. CDR3 length: 17 amino acids. The ends lost 3 bases at V and 2 bases at J; junction bases unmatched: 9. CDR1 is SGHAT and CDR2 is FQNNGV in the germline V gene. CDR3 protein: CASSFLGLAGSTYEQYF. The CDR3 DNA is TGTGCCAGCAGCTTTCTCGGACTAGCGGGCTCCACCTACGAGCAGTACTTC.

The J gene is TRBJ1-3, the V gene TRBV10-2; 7 bases are shared with TRBD1. There are 14 residues in the CDR3. V was pared by 2 bases and J by 7 bases, with 5 bases of the junction left unmatched. Per germline, CDR1 WSHSY and CDR2 SAAADI. The CDR3 is CASSEVSGGNTIYF. CDR3 sequence (DNA): TGCGCCAGCAGTGAGGTGTCAGGGGGTAACACCATATATTTT.

There are a few counts of this clone. CDR3 in DNA: TGTGCCAGCAGTATCGACAGGGGGCAAGATGGCTACACCTTC. It codes for CASSIDRGQDGYTF. The V gene is TRBV28, the J gene TRBJ1-2; 10 bases map to TRBD1. From germline, CDR1 is MDHEN and CDR2 SYDVKM. V shed 5 bases and J 6 bases; nucleotides not matched to a gene: 6. The CDR3 runs to 14 residues.

As to this clone: Other DNA sequences within the sample encode an identical CDR3. CDR3 residues: CASSLVRGQRETQYF. Written as DNA, the CDR3 is TGTGCCAGCAGCTTAGTTAGGGGACAGAGAGAGACCCAGTACTTC. The chain has TRBV7-2 and TRBJ2-5; 7 positions agree with TRBD1. The CDR3 is made up of 15 amino acids. Trimming at V came to 1 base and at J to 4 bases, leaving 6 bases not matched to a gene. The germline V gene has CDR1 SGHTA and CDR2 FQGNSA.

The chain carries TRBV6-5 and TRBJ1-3; D not certain. This CDR3 region has 15 residues. CDR1 MNHEY and CDR2 SVGAGI come from the germline V gene. V lost 6 bases to trimming and J lost 2 bases, with 14 bases between them. CDR3 nucleotide sequence: TGTGCCAGCAGCCCTGCGGGTACAGCTGGAAACACCATATATTTT. Its translation is CASSPAGTAGNTIYF.

V usage is TRBV29-1 and J usage is TRBJ2-7; possibly TRBD1 or TRBD2 for D (6 bases each). The CDR3 is 13 amino acids. Deletions cut 2 bases from V and 3 bases from J, with 11 bases between. CDR1 and CDR2 from the germline V gene are SQVTM and ANQGSEA. The DNA for the CDR3 is TGCAGCGTTGAAAGGGGGGCCAGCTACGAGCAGTACTTC. It codes for CSVERGASYEQYF.

This clone was observed once. V and J are TRBV6-4 and TRBJ2-1; 8 bases are a match to TRBD1. In germline, CDR1 is MRHNA, CDR2 SNTAGT. Trimming removed 5 bases from V and 4 bases from J; junction bases left unmatched: 19. This CDR3 has 19 residues. In DNA form, the CDR3 reads TGTGCCAGCAGTTCCTCGCCGGACAGGGCCCCTGTAGTTTACAATGAGCAGTTCTTC. Protein: CASSSSPDRAPVVYNEQFF.

Note on this clone: Its ends do not fully match the called genes, so a read error is possible. The V gene is TRBV4-3, the J gene TRBJ2-2; D may be TRBD2 (5 bases). The germline gives CDR1 LGHNA, CDR2 YSLEER. The CDR3 loop spans 15 amino acids. For the CDR3, the DNA is TGCACCAGCAGCCAAGAAAGAGGGTCCACCGGGGAGCTGTTTTTT. Translation: CTSSQERGSTGELFF.

The chain uses TRBV11-2 and TRBJ2-7; possible D gene TRBD1, 8 bases. V was trimmed by 7 bases and J by 5 bases, leaving 21 bases between them. CDR1 SGHAT and CDR2 FQNNGV come from the germline V gene. This CDR3 has 15 amino acids. As DNA, the CDR3 is TGTGCCAGCAATACAGGGGGGGCAGGGGGCCACGAGCAGTACTTC. Its translation is CASNTGGAGGHEQYF.

In its sample, this clone was seen once. V is TRBV12-5 and J is TRBJ2-1, with 8 bases fitting TRBD2. CDR1 is LGHNT and CDR2 is FRNRAP in the germline V gene. This CDR3 is built from 16 residues. V shed 0 bases and J 7 bases; nucleotides not matched to a gene: 8. CDR3 nucleotides: TGTGCTAGTGGTTTGGTACCCGGGACTAGTCGAAATGAGCAGTTCTTC. Translated, it gives CASGLVPGTSRNEQFF.